This TCR beta chain was recovered during a study of blood T cell repertoires in COVID-19. The assay was immunoSEQ multiplex PCR, and TCRdb's table has in-frame clones only and misses some. The sample comprises roughly 280,000 clones, about nine tenths of which are singletons, and about 3% rests with the top ten. The study drew participants aged about 18 to 95 years from roughly 25 US areas. Participants had their cohort set by participant-reported clinical history. Recovered Cohort 3 donors showed two negative PCRs, clearance, or symptom resolution. This sequence was found in a woman between 45 and 60 years old who had recovered from COVID-19. Sequencing was carried out using PBMCs or T cells enriched from blood (not recorded which).

Here the CDR3 reads CAWKGQTLNTEAFF. The CDR3 coding sequence is TGTGCCTGGAAGGGACAGACCTTAAACACTGAAGCTTTCTTT. The rearrangement uses TRBV30 and TRBJ1-1; TRBD1 agrees at 7 bases. The CDR3 covers 14 residues. With 4 bases clipped from V and 2 bases from J, the junction kept 7 bases outside the gene matches. CDR1 is GTSNPN, CDR2 SVGIG, per germline (reference sequence).